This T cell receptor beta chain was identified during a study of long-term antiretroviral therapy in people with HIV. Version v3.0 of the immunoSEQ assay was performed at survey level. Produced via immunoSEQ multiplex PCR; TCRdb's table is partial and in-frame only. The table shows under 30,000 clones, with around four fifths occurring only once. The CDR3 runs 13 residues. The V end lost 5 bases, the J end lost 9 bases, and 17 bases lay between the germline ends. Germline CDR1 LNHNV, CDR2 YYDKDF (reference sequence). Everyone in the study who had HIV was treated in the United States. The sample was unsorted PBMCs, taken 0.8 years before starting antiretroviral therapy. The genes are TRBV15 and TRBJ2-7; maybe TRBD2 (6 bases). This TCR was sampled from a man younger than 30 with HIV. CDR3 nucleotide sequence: TGTGCCACCAGCGGGAGTCTAGCGCCGAGGCAGTACTTC. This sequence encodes CATSGSLAPRQYF. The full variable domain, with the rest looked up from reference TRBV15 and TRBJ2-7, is DAMVIQNPRYQVTQFGKPVTLSCSQTLNHNVMYWYQQKSSQAPKLLFHYYDKDFNNEADTPDNFQSRRPNTSFCFLDIRSPGLGDTAMYLCATSGSLAPRQYFGPGTRLTVT.